This entry lists 26 T cell receptor beta chains sequenced from one sample in a study of T-cell reconstitution after alpha-beta-depleted transplantation in children. Preparation of the TCRbeta library involved a method that used unique molecular identifiers. TCRdb re-called the PCR reads with MiXCR, one entry per CDR3 protein. Among some 110,000 distinct CDR3 sequences listed, 10% to 13% were seen once. Sequenced here: PBMCs, sampled before TCRalphabeta/CD19-depleted stem cell transplant. Source of these receptors: a boy younger than 10 with acute lymphoblastic leukemia, due to receive a stem cell transplant.

This clonotype has a count of ten or more. This chain links TRBV20-1 with TRBJ2-1; 10 nucleotides align to TRBD2. The germline gives CDR1 DFQATT, CDR2 SNEGSKA (reference sequence). The CDR3 runs 14 residues. V gave up 4 bases and J gave up 4 bases; unmatched junction bases: 4. The CDR3 sequence is CSAMASGSYNEQFF. As DNA, the CDR3 is TGCAGTGCTATGGCTAGCGGGAGTTACAATGAGCAGTTCTTC.

J is TRBJ2-5 and V is TRBV7-9; 10 nucleotides match TRBD2. Per germline, CDR1 SEHNR and CDR2 FQNEAQ (reference sequence). After removal of 4 bases from V and 12 bases from J, the junction contained 11 bases not matched to a gene. This CDR3 region has 14 residues. The CDR3 nucleotides read TGTGCCAGCAGCTACTCGGGACTAGCGAACCCAGAGTACTTC. This gives the protein CASSYSGLANPEYF.

This clonotype was seen at least ten times. V and J are TRBV20-1 and TRBJ2-2, with D unresolved. Germline lookup yields CDR1 DFQATT and CDR2 SNEGSKA (reference sequence). The CDR3 is 13 residues long. V gave up 1 base and J gave up 0 bases, with 3 bases separating them. CDR3 in amino acids: CSARASNTGELFF. The CDR3 DNA sequence: TGCAGTGCTAGAGCCTCGAACACCGGGGAGCTGTTTTTT.

At least ten counts were recorded for this clonotype. CDR3 loop: CAIWGLGQGDNEQFF. Here the CDR3 DNA reads TGTGCCATTTGGGGCCTGGGACAGGGCGACAATGAGCAGTTCTTC. The rearrangement links TRBV12-3 or TRBV12-4 to TRBJ2-1; TRBD1 matches at 9 bases. The ends lost 10 bases at V and 5 bases at J; junction bases unmatched: 12. The CDR3 runs to 15 residues.

The chain has TRBV28 and TRBJ1-6; TRBD1 aligns across 7 bases. The CDR3 consists of 14 residues. The V and J ends lost 8 bases and 7 bases, in that order; junction bases with no gene match: 8. Germline lookup yields CDR1 MDHEN and CDR2 SYDVKM. CDR3 sequence (DNA): TGTGCCAGCCTAACCGGGACAGCAAATTCACCCCTCCACTTT. Amino acid sequence: CASLTGTANSPLHF.

Many counts were recorded for this clonotype. This rearrangement joins TRBV4-1 to TRBJ2-3; D is possibly TRBD1 (5 bases). Germline CDR1 reads MGHRA; CDR2 reads YSYEKL. The CDR3 has 15 residues. With 1 base removed from V and 2 bases from J, the gap between germline ends came to 10 bases. The CDR3 loop reads CASSQVARATDTQYF. The CDR3 coding sequence is TGCGCCAGCAGCCAAGTGGCCAGGGCCACAGATACGCAGTATTTT.

V is TRBV10-3 and J is TRBJ1-2; D is uncertain. With 8 bases removed from V and 7 bases from J, the gap between germline ends came to 20 bases. This CDR3 has 14 residues. CDR1 ENHRY and CDR2 SYGVKD come from the germline V gene. CDR3 amino acids: CAILATLDGGGYTF. The CDR3, as DNA: TGTGCCATCTTGGCAACCCTCGACGGCGGTGGCTACACCTTC.

The chain employs TRBV6-1 and TRBJ2-7; tentatively, D is TRBD1 (6 bases). The CDR3 loop spans 15 amino acids. V lost 2 bases and J 6 bases, leaving 17 bases between the germline ends. Germline V gene data show CDR1 as MNHNS and CDR2 as SASEGT. The DNA of the CDR3 is TGTGCCAGCAGTGAACCTGGCAGGGGCCTACGCGAGCAGTACTTC. Its protein is CASSEPGRGLREQYF.

In this sample, this clonotype turned up many times. The genes are TRBV5-1 and TRBJ2-2, with TRBD1 identical over 10 bases. Per germline, CDR1 SGHRS and CDR2 YFSETQ. The CDR3 has 15 residues. With V trimmed by 4 bases and J by 7 bases, 7 bases remained unmatched. The CDR3 loop is CASSADRGHSGELFF. The DNA of the CDR3 is TGCGCCAGCAGCGCCGACAGGGGGCACAGCGGGGAGCTGTTTTTT. The variable domain in full, completed from reference TRBV5-1 and TRBJ2-2, reads KAGVTQTPRYLIKTRGQQVTLSCSPISGHRSVSWYQQTPGQGLQFLFEYFSETQRNKGNFPGRFSGRQFSNSRSEMNVSTLELGDSALYLCASSADRGHSGELFFGEGSRLTVL.

There are a few counts of this clonotype. The chain carries TRBV10-3 and TRBJ2-5; 13 positions match TRBD2. From germline, CDR1 is ENHRY and CDR2 SYGVKD. J was trimmed by 6 bases and V by 8 bases; bases with no gene match: 12. CDR3 length: 16 residues. The CDR3 region has the DNA TGTGCCATCGGAGGGGGGCGGACTAGCGGGAGTCAGACCCAGTACTTC. Encoded protein: CAIGGGRTSGSQTQYF.

This clonotype was seen repeatedly, ten times or more. CDR3 sequence: CASSVGHEQYF. The CDR3, as DNA: TGTGCCAGCAGTGTGGGACACGAGCAGTACTTC. V and J are TRBV25-1 and TRBJ2-7, with D perhaps assigned TRBD1 or TRBD2 (5 bases each). Germline V gene lookup returns CDR1 MGHDK and CDR2 SYGVNS. The CDR3 extends over 11 amino acids. V was cut by 4 bases and J by 5 bases, with 6 bases left in between.

This clonotype appeared many times. V and J are TRBV5-1 and TRBJ2-1; 13 bases are a match to TRBD2. CDR3 length: 17 amino acids. Germline loops: CDR1 SGHRS, CDR2 YFSETQ. V shed 4 bases, J shed 7 bases, and the junction held 11 bases outside the gene matches. CDR3 residues: CASSPRHGTSGTNEQFF. The DNA of the CDR3 is TGCGCCAGCAGCCCCCGGCACGGGACTAGCGGGACTAATGAGCAGTTCTTC.

This clonotype was seen a handful of times. V gene TRBV5-6 combines with J gene TRBJ1-1; the D gene is possibly TRBD1 (6 bases). Germline V gene data show CDR1 as SGHDT and CDR2 as YYEEEE. This CDR3 has 14 amino acids. With 4 bases removed from V and 8 bases from J, the gap between germline ends came to 18 bases. The CDR3: CASSPTIQGLEAFF. The CDR3 nucleotides are TGTGCCAGCAGCCCAACTATACAGGGTCTCGAAGCTTTCTTT.

This clonotype was counted only a few times. This rearrangement joins TRBV3-1 to TRBJ1-5, with 9 bases lining up with TRBD1. The germline CDR1 and CDR2 sequences are LGHDT and YNNKEL (reference sequence). The CDR3 extends over 16 amino acids. J was trimmed by 2 bases and V by 1 base; bases with no gene match: 3. CDR3: CASSQAGQGGNQPQHF. The CDR3 nucleotides are TGTGCCAGCAGCCAAGCGGGACAGGGCGGCAATCAGCCCCAGCATTTT.

This chain connects TRBV3-1 to TRBJ2-2; the match to TRBD1 covers 8 bases. Germline loops: CDR1 LGHDT, CDR2 YNNKEL (reference sequence). V shed 4 bases and J 0 bases; nucleotides not matched to a gene: 7. The length of the CDR3 is 17 residues. Here the CDR3 reads CASSPLWTGPNTGELFF. CDR3 nucleotides: TGTGCCAGCAGCCCCCTGTGGACAGGGCCGAACACCGGGGAGCTGTTTTTT.

The rearrangement joins TRBV28 to TRBJ1-2; D perhaps matches TRBD1 (5 bases). This CDR3 is 13 amino acids long. Germline V gene data show CDR1 as MDHEN and CDR2 as SYDVKM. Trimming took 4 bases from V and 4 from J, leaving 10 bases between them. The CDR3 loop is CASSSEGFYGYTF. The CDR3 DNA reads as TGTGCCAGCAGTTCCGAGGGGTTCTATGGCTACACCTTC.

This clonotype has a count of ten or more. In nucleotides, the CDR3 is TGCGCCAGCAGCTCCCTCGGGAGCTCCTACGAGCAGTACTTC. Its translation: CASSSLGSSYEQYF. V usage is TRBV5-1 and J usage is TRBJ2-7; D is perhaps TRBD2 (6 bases). The germline CDR1 and CDR2 sequences are SGHRS and YFSETQ. Between the trimmed V and J ends, which lost 3 bases and 0 bases, there was a span of 10 bases. The CDR3 is 14 amino acids.

This clonotype has a count of ten or more. The genes are TRBV11-2 and TRBJ1-4; weak D call: TRBD1 (6 bases). Germline CDR1 SGHAT, CDR2 FQNNGV. This CDR3 region has 14 residues. V lost 2 bases to trimming and J lost 11 bases, with 15 bases between them. The CDR3 is CASSLYPGADKLFF. Written as DNA, the CDR3 is TGTGCCAGCAGCTTATATCCGGGGGCGGATAAACTGTTTTTT. The full variable domain, with the rest looked up from reference TRBV11-2 and TRBJ1-4, is EAGVAQSPRYKIIEKRQSVAFWCNPISGHATLYWYQQILGQGPKLLIQFQNNGVVDDSQLPKDRFSAERLKGVDSTLKIQPAKLEDSAVYLCASSLYPGADKLFFGSGTQLSVL.

V gene TRBV20-1 combines with J gene TRBJ1-1; D gene uncertain. The germline V and J ends were trimmed by 2 bases and 4 bases, with 11 bases remaining between them. The CDR3 length is 13 residues. Germline V gene lookup returns CDR1 DFQATT and CDR2 SNEGSKA (reference sequence). The CDR3 DNA reads as TGCAGTGCTAGAACGGTGGGAGGCACTGAAGCTTTCTTT. Translating gives CSARTVGGTEAFF.

The chain combines TRBV6-4 with TRBJ2-1; TRBD2 matches 12 bases. The V gene end was trimmed by 4 bases and the J gene end by 7 bases; junction bases not matched to a gene: 14. Germline values: CDR1 MRHNA, CDR2 SNTAGT. This CDR3 region has 18 residues. Here the CDR3 DNA reads TGTGCCAGCAGTGCCTCGGGACTAGCGGGTACCTTCTGGAATGAGCAGTTCTTC. Its translation: CASSASGLAGTFWNEQFF.

The J gene is TRBJ2-7, the V gene TRBV20-1; possibly TRBD2 for D (6 bases). Germline V lookup: CDR1 DFQATT, CDR2 SNEGSKA (reference sequence). The CDR3 is 14 amino acids. Trimming removed 5 bases at V and 1 base at J, with 15 bases between. This chain's CDR3 is CSAPRRGGSYEQYF. DNA of the CDR3: TGCAGTGCTCCCCGCCGGGGAGGTTCCTACGAGCAGTACTTC.

J is TRBJ2-3 and V is TRBV15, with D perhaps matching TRBD1 or TRBD2 (5 bases each). Trimming shortened V by 0 bases and J by 4 bases, and 11 bases separated the two germline ends. Germline V gives CDR1 LNHNV, CDR2 YYDKDF (reference sequence). CDR3 length: 15 residues. The CDR3 nucleotides are TGTGCCACCAGCAGAGAATGGGGGTCCCCAGATACGCAGTATTTT. Its protein is CATSREWGSPDTQYF.

The chain couples TRBV25-1 to TRBJ2-7, with no clear D. Trimming removed 4 bases from V and 7 bases from J, with 8 bases in between. The CDR3 covers 11 residues. CDR1 is MGHDK, CDR2 SYGVNS, per germline. The DNA of the CDR3 is TGTGCCAGCAGTGCCCTAGGAGAGCAGTACTTC. Amino acid sequence: CASSALGEQYF.

Only a few counts were recorded for this clonotype. This chain uses TRBV2 with TRBJ2-3; D gene unclear. V was pared by 5 bases and J by 3 bases, with 3 bases between. CDR1 SNHLY and CDR2 FYNNEI come from the germline V gene. CDR3 length: 11 residues. CDR3 sequence (DNA): TGTGCCAGCAGTTGGACAGATACGCAGTATTTT. It translates to CASSWTDTQYF. The whole variable domain, filled in from reference TRBV2 and TRBJ2-3, reads EPEVTQTPSHQVTQMGQEVILRCVPISNHLYFYWYRQILGQKVEFLVSFYNNEISEKSEIFDDQFSVERPDGSNFTLKIRSTKLEDSAMYFCASSWTDTQYFGPGTRLTVL.

Comments on this clonotype: A much larger clone differs from this one at a single base, so this may be a read error. The CDR3 end shows no conserved phenylalanine or tryptophan, and so a read error is likely. The chain employs TRBV12-3 or TRBV12-4 and TRBJ2-5; D possibly uses TRBD1 or TRBD2 (5 bases each). Trimming stripped 5 bases from V and 4 bases from J, with 11 bases between. The CDR3 spans 13 residues. CDR3 loop: CASSRDGGETQYC. CDR3 DNA sequence: TGTGCCAGCAGTAGGGACGGCGGAGAGACCCAGTACTGC.

The gene calls are TRBV10-3 and TRBJ2-7, with 8 positions matching TRBD2. V dropped 8 bases and J dropped 3; count of bases not matched to a gene: 6. Germline lookup yields CDR1 ENHRY and CDR2 SYGVKD. The CDR3 runs to 13 residues. Here the CDR3 DNA reads TGTGCCATCGCGGGACTAGTGAACTACGAGCAGTACTTC. Protein sequence: CAIAGLVNYEQYF.